The present T cell receptor (beta chain) was sequenced within a study of blood T cell repertoires in COVID-19. Study summary: There were acute and convalescent COVID-19 samples, and they came from the United States, Italy and Spain. PBMCs, B-cell-depleted T cells, or T cells were the source of the cDNA or gDNA that made up the material.

As handled by the study authors: Nucleated cell counts were estimated from reference gene primer amplification. The repertoire was sequenced with immunoSEQ multiplex PCR; TCRdb's copy has only in-frame clones and lacks some. That table is the source of V, J and clone size, and D and trimming were worked out from the DNA. The top ten clones hold around 4% of a sample with 100,000 to 120,000 clones, more than 65% of them seen once. The CDR3 loop spans 15 amino acids. Germline CDR1 and CDR2: SGDLS and YYNGEE. The V and J ends lost 7 bases and 4 bases, in that order; junction bases with no gene match: 8.

Sequencing was done on a sample of peripheral blood. The source is a woman of 80 years or more with acute or convalescent COVID-19. The rearrangement uses TRBV9 and TRBJ2-6, with 7 bases identical to TRBD1. CDR3 amino acids: CASGLGGQGANVLTF. DNA of the CDR3: TGTGCCAGCGGCTTAGGGGGACAGGGGGCCAACGTCCTGACTTTC.